This section outlines one TCR beta chain sequence together with its context. Patients of the Seattle cohort, enrolled during active infection, were followed longitudinally. The source of the sample is a study of blood T cell repertoires in COVID-19. Study at large: Italy, Spain and the United States were the sources of the convalescent and acute COVID-19 samples. T cells, B-cell-depleted T cells, or PBMCs provided the cDNA or gDNA that served as material.

Trimming cost V 1 base and J 2 bases; bases outside gene matches: 5. The CDR3 has 17 residues. CDR1 and CDR2 (germline): SGHDN, FVKESK. The protocol was immunoSEQ multiplex PCR, while the TCRdb copy is restricted to in-frame clones and leaves out a portion. Among approximately 170,000 clones listed, around 87% were seen once. This TCR came from an elderly woman with COVID-19, enrolled during active disease. This rearrangement joins TRBV14 to TRBJ2-3; 11 nucleotides match TRBD2. Sequenced sample: peripheral blood. This chain's CDR3 is CASSQVTSGTFTDTQYF. In nucleotides, the CDR3 is TGTGCCAGCAGCCAAGTGACTAGCGGGACCTTCACAGATACGCAGTATTTT.